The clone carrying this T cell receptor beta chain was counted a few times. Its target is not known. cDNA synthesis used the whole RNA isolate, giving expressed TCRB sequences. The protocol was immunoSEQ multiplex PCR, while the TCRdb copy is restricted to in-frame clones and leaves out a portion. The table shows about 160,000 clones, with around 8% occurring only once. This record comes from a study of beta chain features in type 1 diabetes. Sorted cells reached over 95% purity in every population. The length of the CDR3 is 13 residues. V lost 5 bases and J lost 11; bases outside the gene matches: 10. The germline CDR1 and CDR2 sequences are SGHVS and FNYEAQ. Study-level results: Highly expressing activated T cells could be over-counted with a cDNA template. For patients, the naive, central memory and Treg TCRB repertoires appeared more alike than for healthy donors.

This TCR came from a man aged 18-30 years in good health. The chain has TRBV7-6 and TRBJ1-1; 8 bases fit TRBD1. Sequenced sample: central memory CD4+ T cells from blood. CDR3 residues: CASSRTNRGEAFF. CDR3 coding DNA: TGTGCCAGCAGCCGAACCAACAGGGGGGAGGCTTTCTTT.